The 23 T cell receptor beta chains given below trace back to one sample, sequenced in a study of T cells in tuberculosis. The assay was immunoSEQ multiplex PCR, and TCRdb's table has in-frame clones only and misses some. This table has about 32,000 clones, approximately 94% appearing once. Sequences were obtained from PBMCs. All receptors derive from a donor between 10 and 35 years old with latent tuberculosis or without tuberculosis infection.

Note on this clone: The sample holds other DNA sequences that translate to the same CDR3. The V and J genes are TRBV5-1 and TRBJ1-1; tentative D call: TRBD1 (6 bases). The V and J ends lost 0 bases and 5 bases respectively, with 14 bases between them. Germline CDR1 and CDR2: SGHRS and YFSETQ. The CDR3 totals 15 residues. The CDR3 DNA reads TGCGCCAGCAGCTTGGGGCAGGGGTGGGATACTGAAGCTTTCTTT. Residues: CASSLGQGWDTEAFF.

The chain recombines TRBV5-1 with TRBJ2-7, with TRBD2 matching 8 bases. Germline assignment: CDR1 SGHRS and CDR2 YFSETQ. Trimming cost V 6 bases and J 0 bases; bases outside gene matches: 5. The CDR3 has 14 residues. CDR3 sequence (DNA): TGCGCCAGCACCTGGACTAGCAGCTCCTACGAGCAGTACTTC. Translating it yields CASTWTSSSYEQYF.

The chain is built from TRBV25-1 and TRBJ1-2; the D is unclear. This CDR3 contains 13 residues. V was clipped by 3 bases and J by 6 bases, with 11 bases between them. Germline V lookup: CDR1 MGHDK, CDR2 SYGVNS. The CDR3 region has the DNA TGTGCCAGCAGTGATATAGGAGCGGATGGCTACACCTTC. Translated: CASSDIGADGYTF.

This CDR3 reads CASSLSRVGGNIQYF. The DNA of the CDR3 is TGCGCCAGCAGCTTGAGTAGGGTCGGGGGAAACATTCAGTACTTC. The gene calls are TRBV5-1 and TRBJ2-4, with D possibly matching TRBD2 (6 bases). The V and J ends lost 1 base and 6 bases respectively, with 14 bases between them. In germline, CDR1 is SGHRS, CDR2 YFSETQ. This CDR3 contains 15 residues.

This CDR3 is CASSLVFGGGVEYGYTF. CDR3 DNA: TGTGCCAGCAGCTTAGTTTTCGGAGGGGGCGTTGAGTATGGCTACACCTTC. V usage is TRBV7-8 and J usage is TRBJ1-2, with 7 bases lining up with TRBD1. The length of the CDR3 is 17 residues. Germline CDR1 is SGHVS and CDR2 is FQNEAQ. V lost 1 base to trimming and J lost 5 bases; unmatched junction nucleotides: 13.

V gene TRBV2 combines with J gene TRBJ1-5, with 7 bases aligning to TRBD1. Germline V gene sequence: CDR1 SNHLY, CDR2 FYNNEI. This CDR3 has 18 residues. The V gene end was trimmed by 3 bases and the J gene end by 1 base; junction bases not matched to a gene: 12. Here the CDR3 reads CASSEGHRGFVSNQPQHF. CDR3 DNA sequence: TGTGCCAGCAGTGAGGGGCACAGGGGCTTCGTAAGCAATCAGCCCCAGCATTTT.

J is TRBJ2-7 and V is TRBV4-1; D is perhaps TRBD1 (6 bases). V was pared by 2 bases and J by 0 bases, with 11 bases between. The germline V gene encodes CDR1 MGHRA and CDR2 YSYEKL. There are 15 residues in the CDR3. The chain's CDR3 is CASSQSDSSSYEQYF. In DNA, the CDR3 is TGCGCCAGCAGCCAATCGGACAGTAGCTCCTACGAGCAGTACTTC.

The CDR3 protein is CASSGQGLFTDTQYF. CDR3 DNA sequence: TGTGCCAGTAGCGGACAGGGACTCTTCACAGATACGCAGTATTTT. This chain links TRBV19 with TRBJ2-3; TRBD1 matches at 8 bases. The CDR3 is 15 amino acids. V was pared by 6 bases and J by 2 bases, with 7 bases of the junction left unmatched. Germline V gene data show CDR1 as LNHDA and CDR2 as SQIVND (reference sequence).

There are a few counts of this clone. Other DNA sequences from this sample encode an identical CDR3 as well. J is TRBJ2-3 and V is TRBV9; 7 nucleotides agree with TRBD2. V was pared by 2 bases and J by 4 bases, with 7 bases of the junction left unmatched. From germline, CDR1 is SGDLS and CDR2 YYNGEE. The CDR3 runs 15 residues. DNA for the CDR3: TGTGCCAGCAGCGTGTCGGGGAGGGGTGCAGATACGCAGTATTTT. It specifies CASSVSGRGADTQYF.

The rearrangement links TRBV28 to TRBJ2-1; 9 bases fit TRBD2. Germline V CDR1 and CDR2: MDHEN, SYDVKM. The CDR3 extends over 14 amino acids. The CDR3 DNA sequence: TGTGCTCACAAAGCGGGGGGCTCCTACAATGAGCAGTTCTTC. It translates to CAHKAGGSYNEQFF.

The CDR3 DNA reads as TGTGCCAGCAGCCGACTAGCGGGAGGGTTCTCAGATACGCAGTATTTT. It is translated as CASSRLAGGFSDTQYF. The J gene is TRBJ2-3, the V gene TRBV7-9, with 14 bases aligning to TRBD2. The CDR3 contains 16 residues. Germline assignment: CDR1 SEHNR and CDR2 FQNEAQ (reference sequence). Germline trimming cut 5 bases from V and 4 bases from J; bases unmatched to any gene: 5.

The V call is TRBV7-9, the J call TRBJ1-2; 8 nucleotides line up with TRBD1. J lost 2 bases, V lost 5 bases, and 4 bases had no gene match. Germline V CDR1 and CDR2: SEHNR, FQNEAQ (reference sequence). There are 14 residues in the CDR3. This CDR3 reads CASSLRTGNYGYTF. CDR3 in DNA: TGTGCCAGCAGCCTCCGGACAGGGAACTATGGCTACACCTTC.

J is TRBJ1-3 and V is TRBV2, with D possibly being TRBD1 (5 bases). V was clipped by 6 bases and J by 1 base, with 13 bases between them. This CDR3 has 15 residues. Germline lookup yields CDR1 SNHLY and CDR2 FYNNEI. The CDR3 DNA reads TGTGCCAGCAGGGCAGACCGGGGGTCTGGAAACACCATATATTTT. Translating gives CASRADRGSGNTIYF.

The chain recombines TRBV11-2 with TRBJ2-3, with TRBD2 matching 10 bases. Germline loops: CDR1 SGHAT, CDR2 FQNNGV. V gave up 2 bases and J gave up 2 bases; unmatched junction bases: 7. CDR3 size: 17 residues. CDR3 loop: CASSLRPAGGFTDTQYF. In DNA, the CDR3 is TGTGCCAGCAGCTTACGTCCAGCGGGAGGGTTCACAGATACGCAGTATTTT.

The chain joins TRBV30 to TRBJ2-7, with 7 bases aligning to TRBD1. CDR3 length: 15 amino acids. CDR1 GTSNPN and CDR2 SVGIG come from the germline V gene (reference sequence). V trimming: 0 bases; J trimming: 2 bases; junction bases outside the gene matches: 7. Here the CDR3 reads CAWSVGTGVPYEQYF. As DNA, the CDR3 is TGTGCCTGGAGTGTAGGAACAGGGGTTCCCTACGAGCAGTACTTC. Supplemented by reference TRBV30 and TRBJ2-7, the full variable domain reads SQTIHQWPATLVQPVGSPLSLECTVEGTSNPNLYWYRQAAGRGLQLLFYSVGIGQISSEVPQNLSASRPQDRQFILSSKKLLLSDSGFYLCAWSVGTGVPYEQYFGPGTRLTVT.

This CDR3 reads CASSPPIQEGQYF. CDR3 nucleotides: TGTGCCAGCTCACCCCCAATCCAGGAGGGGCAGTACTTC. The J gene is TRBJ2-7, the V gene TRBV18; D is possibly TRBD2 (6 bases). Germline CDR1 KGHSH, CDR2 LQKENI. V lost 3 bases and J 9 bases, leaving 15 bases between the germline ends. There are 13 residues in the CDR3.

The chain has TRBV7-2 and TRBJ2-3, with 7 nucleotides matching TRBD1. Looked up from germline, CDR1 is SGHTA and CDR2 is FQGNSA. The trim removed 5 bases at V and 6 bases at J, leaving 8 bases unmatched. There are 14 residues in the CDR3. The CDR3 nucleotides are TGTGCCAGCAGCCCCGGACAGGCCCAGGATACGCAGTATTTT. It codes for CASSPGQAQDTQYF.

The J gene is TRBJ1-4, the V gene TRBV5-6; D is uncertain. The CDR3 is made up of 15 amino acids. The V gene lost 1 base and the J gene lost 0 bases, with 7 bases spanning the gap. Germline V gene sequence: CDR1 SGHDT, CDR2 YYEEEE. The CDR3 DNA reads as TGTGCCAGCAGCTTGTTGGGCGCAACTAATGAAAAACTGTTTTTT. Encoded protein: CASSLLGATNEKLFF.

The V and J genes are TRBV5-1 and TRBJ2-2; D is possibly TRBD2 (6 bases). Germline assignment: CDR1 SGHRS and CDR2 YFSETQ. Trimming pared 3 bases from V and 2 bases from J, leaving 11 bases between. CDR3 length equals 15 residues. The CDR3 loop is CASSWGDQNTGELFF. The CDR3 coding sequence is TGCGCCAGCAGCTGGGGGGACCAAAACACCGGGGAGCTGTTTTTT.

The chain carries TRBV7-6 and TRBJ2-1; maybe TRBD2 (6 bases). With 2 bases removed from V and 13 bases from J, the gap between germline ends came to 15 bases. Germline V gene lookup returns CDR1 SGHVS and CDR2 FNYEAQ. The CDR3 loop spans 13 amino acids. This chain's CDR3 is CASSLQRAPLQFF. CDR3 bases: TGTGCCAGCAGCTTACAGCGGGCGCCTCTCCAGTTCTTC.

The V gene is TRBV19, the J gene TRBJ2-3; tentatively, D is TRBD1 (6 bases). Trimming shortened V by 6 bases and J by 5 bases, and 9 bases separated the two germline ends. Germline lookup yields CDR1 LNHDA and CDR2 SQIVND (reference sequence). CDR3 size: 12 residues. The CDR3 loop reads CASSLQGDTQYF. As DNA, the CDR3 is TGTGCCAGTAGCCTACAGGGAGATACGCAGTATTTT.

This chain joins TRBV28 and TRBJ1-5, with 7 bases identical to TRBD1. V lost 5 bases, J lost 6 bases, and 4 bases stayed unmatched. Germline-derived CDR1 and CDR2 are MDHEN and SYDVKM. This CDR3 region has 13 residues. The CDR3 sequence is CASSPQGSQPQHF. In DNA, the CDR3 is TGTGCCAGCAGTCCACAGGGGTCTCAGCCCCAGCATTTT.

This clone has just one count. The V and J genes are TRBV5-1 and TRBJ1-1; 8 bases map to TRBD1. Germline CDR1 reads SGHRS; CDR2 reads YFSETQ. The CDR3 is 15 residues long. Losses at the gene ends were 2 bases for V and 0 bases for J; bases not matched to a gene: 3. CDR3 in amino acids: CASSFLGQVNTEAFF. In nucleotides, the CDR3 is TGCGCCAGCAGCTTCCTGGGACAGGTGAACACTGAAGCTTTCTTT.